This T cell receptor beta chain was identified during a study of blood T cells in healthy people across ages. Findings of the study overall: The fall in TCR beta diversity per million T cells was roughly linear with age. A greater number of naive CD4+ cells and higher diversity distinguished long-lived donors from aged donors. Diversity of TCR beta correlated strongly with naive T cell percentage.

A sample-barcoded 5' primer and a J-beta primer mix were used in a second PCR of roughly 6 to 11 cycles. Each sample yielded at least 2.5 million CDR3-containing paired-end reads. TCRdb used MiXCR to reprocess the 5' RACE reads, holding one entry per CDR3 protein. Here the sample spans approximately 600,000 distinct CDR3 sequences, under 65% being singletons. In its sample, this clonotype was seen a few times. Its antigen is undetermined. The source is a man in his sixties in good health. The sequenced sample was blood.

CDR3 coding DNA: TGCAGCGTTGGGGAGGTTGGGGGCAATCAGCCCCAGCATTTT. Translation: CSVGEVGGNQPQHF. The chain links TRBV29-1 to TRBJ1-5, with D uncertain. The germline V gene has CDR1 SQVTM and CDR2 ANQGSEA. CDR3 length: 14 amino acids. V lost 4 bases to trimming and J lost 2 bases, with 12 bases between them.